Detailed here is one TCR beta chain. Its target is unknown. The data belong to a study of cytomegalovirus exposure and HLA in healthy donors. Turning to the study itself: The 120 or so validation repertoires and the approximately 630 first-cohort repertoires shared a platform, a later analysis reported. General study results and limits: The investigators catalogued 164 TCR beta chains as cytomegalovirus-associated.

Germline trimming cut 6 bases from V and 4 bases from J; bases unmatched to any gene: 4. CDR1 is LNHDA and CDR2 is SQIVND in the germline V gene (reference sequence). The CDR3 is 13 amino acids. Profiling relied on immunoSEQ multiplex PCR, and the TCRdb table lists in-frame clones only, not all of them. This table holds some 68,000 clones, roughly 96% found once. This sequence was found in a man aged 18 to 35 in good health and CMV-seronegative. The chain has TRBV19 and TRBJ2-5; 8 nucleotides align to TRBD1. The sequencing sample was made of PBMCs. CDR3 nucleotides: TGTGCCAGTAGCCAGGGGGCCGGAGAGACCCAGTACTTC. Its translation is CASSQGAGETQYF.